This T cell receptor beta chain was identified during a study of cytomegalovirus exposure and HLA in healthy donors. Study information: In a previous analysis, 117 million unique TCR beta sequences were found from some 180 million T cells.

Per the germline V gene, CDR1 is SGHTA and CDR2 is FQGNSA. V gave up 0 bases and J gave up 7 bases, with 10 bases separating them. CDR3 length: 14 residues. 60 Vbeta and 13 Jbeta primers were used in PCR. TCRdb's copy holds only in-frame clones and misses some; the assay was immunoSEQ multiplex PCR. The table includes about 120,000 clones, around three quarters detected once. This clone has only a few counts. Material for sequencing was PBMCs. The chain links TRBV7-2 to TRBJ2-4; no definite D call. This sequence originates from a man aged 18 to 30 in good health and CMV-seropositive. CDR3 nucleotides: TGTGCCAGCAGCTTAGCAGGTTGGGCGAACATTCAGTACTTC. As protein: CASSLAGWANIQYF.